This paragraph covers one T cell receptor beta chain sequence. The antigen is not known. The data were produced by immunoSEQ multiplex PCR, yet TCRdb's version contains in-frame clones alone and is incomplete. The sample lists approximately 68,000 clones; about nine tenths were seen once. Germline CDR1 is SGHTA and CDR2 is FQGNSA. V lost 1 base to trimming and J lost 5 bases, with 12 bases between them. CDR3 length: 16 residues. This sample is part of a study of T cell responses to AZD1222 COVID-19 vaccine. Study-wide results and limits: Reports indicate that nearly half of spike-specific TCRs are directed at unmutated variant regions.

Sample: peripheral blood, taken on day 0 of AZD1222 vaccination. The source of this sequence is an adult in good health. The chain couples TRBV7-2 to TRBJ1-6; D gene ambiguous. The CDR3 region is CASSLVSGFNNSPLHF. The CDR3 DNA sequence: TGTGCCAGCAGCTTAGTATCAGGTTTTAATAATTCACCCCTCCACTTT.